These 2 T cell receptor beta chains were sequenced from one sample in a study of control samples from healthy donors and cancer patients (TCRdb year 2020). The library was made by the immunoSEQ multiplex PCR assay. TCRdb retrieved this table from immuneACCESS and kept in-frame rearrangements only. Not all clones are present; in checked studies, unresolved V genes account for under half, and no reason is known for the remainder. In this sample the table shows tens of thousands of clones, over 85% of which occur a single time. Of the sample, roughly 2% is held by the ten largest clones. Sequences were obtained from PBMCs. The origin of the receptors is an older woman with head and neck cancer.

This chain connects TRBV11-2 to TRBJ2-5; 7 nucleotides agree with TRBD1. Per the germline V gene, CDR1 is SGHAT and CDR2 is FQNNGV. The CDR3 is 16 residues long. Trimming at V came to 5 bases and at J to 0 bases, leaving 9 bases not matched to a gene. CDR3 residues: CASSPGTQGNQETQYF. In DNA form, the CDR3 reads TGTGCCAGCAGCCCAGGGACACAGGGGAACCAAGAGACCCAGTACTTC. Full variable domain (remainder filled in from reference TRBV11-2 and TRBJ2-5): EAGVAQSPRYKIIEKRQSVAFWCNPISGHATLYWYQQILGQGPKLLIQFQNNGVVDDSQLPKDRFSAERLKGVDSTLKIQPAKLEDSAVYLCASSPGTQGNQETQYFGPGTRLLVL.

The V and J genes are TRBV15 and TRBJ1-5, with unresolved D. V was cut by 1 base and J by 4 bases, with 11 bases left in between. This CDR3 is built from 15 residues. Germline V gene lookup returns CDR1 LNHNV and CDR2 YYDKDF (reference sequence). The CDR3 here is CATSRGGWENQPQHF. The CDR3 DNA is TGTGCCACCAGCAGAGGGGGTTGGGAAAATCAGCCCCAGCATTTT.